This T cell receptor (beta chain) stems from a study of cytomegalovirus exposure and HLA in healthy donors. Study at large: Of all 400 or so donors who were genotyped, roughly 83% belonged to the Caucasian-associated ancestry cluster. Study-wide results and limits: In a later analysis, common viral pathogens appeared linked to several of the most significant clusters. Some V segments (TRBV6-2 and TRBV6-3 among them) were excluded as indistinguishable. Among immune exposure information, only CMV serostatus was available.

A remark on this clone: What it binds is unknown.

PCR used 60 Vbeta primers and 13 Jbeta primers. Sequenced by immunoSEQ multiplex PCR; TCRdb stores in-frame clones only, minus some. The repertoire holds over 95,000 clones, with under 85% as singletons. CDR3 length: 15 residues. The germline V gene encodes CDR1 WSHSY and CDR2 SAAADI. Trimming took 0 bases from V and 3 from J; bases not matched to a gene: 2. The chain is built from TRBV10-2 and TRBJ1-5, with 7 positions matching TRBD1. Input material: PBMCs. This receptor was obtained from a man in his forties in good health and CMV-seropositive. CDR3 residues: CASSESDRSNQPQHF. CDR3 sequence (DNA): TGCGCCAGCAGTGAGTCGGACAGGTCCAATCAGCCCCAGCATTTT.